Each of the 17 T cell receptor beta chains below was sequenced from the same sample in a study of cytomegalovirus exposure and HLA in healthy donors. The method was immunoSEQ multiplex PCR; TCRdb's version includes in-frame clones alone and lacks a portion of them. The sample comprises approximately 120,000 clones, roughly nine tenths of which are singletons, and 2% to 2.5% rests with the top ten. Sequenced material: PBMCs. These receptor sequences come from a woman aged 18-35 years in good health and CMV-seronegative.

This clone was observed a handful of times. J is TRBJ1-2 and V is TRBV7-9; 7 bases are shared with TRBD1. CDR3 length equals 15 residues. CDR1 is SEHNR, CDR2 FQNEAQ, per germline (reference sequence). Trimming at V came to 5 bases and at J to 12 bases, leaving 18 bases not matched to a gene. CDR3 amino acids: CASSHPEQGTISHTF. The CDR3, as DNA: TGTGCCAGCAGCCATCCGGAACAGGGGACCATCAGCCACACCTTC.

The chain joins TRBV30 to TRBJ1-1; D may be TRBD1 (6 bases). Trimming removed 0 bases from V and 5 bases from J, with 10 bases in between. This CDR3 region has 13 residues. Germline V gives CDR1 GTSNPN, CDR2 SVGIG (reference sequence). The DNA for the CDR3 is TGTGCCTGGAGTGTAGACACAGGGACTGAAGCTTTCTTT. This sequence encodes CAWSVDTGTEAFF.

The chain links TRBV2 to TRBJ1-5; no firm D call. Trimming shortened V by 8 bases and J by 4 bases, and 15 bases separated the two germline ends. The CDR3 consists of 14 residues. Per the germline V gene, CDR1 is SNHLY and CDR2 is FYNNEI. The DNA for the CDR3 is TGTGCCAGCTCGATGACTTCGGGGAATCAGCCCCAGCATTTT. Its translation is CASSMTSGNQPQHF.

The rearrangement uses TRBV5-4 and TRBJ2-5; the match to TRBD2 covers 9 bases. CDR1 SGHNT and CDR2 YYREEE come from the germline V gene (reference sequence). V lost 6 bases and J lost 5; bases outside the gene matches: 8. The length of the CDR3 is 14 residues. This CDR3 is CASTVAGGRETQYF. DNA for the CDR3: TGTGCCAGCACCGTGGCGGGGGGGAGGGAGACCCAGTACTTC.

This chain links TRBV5-1 with TRBJ1-2; 8 positions agree with TRBD1. Trimming removed 1 base from V and 6 bases from J; junction bases left unmatched: 2. Per germline, CDR1 SGHRS and CDR2 YFSETQ. The CDR3 covers 13 residues. For the CDR3, the DNA is TGCGCCAGCAGCTTGTTACAGGGGGATGGCTACACCTTC. It codes for CASSLLQGDGYTF.

This rearrangement joins TRBV5-3 to TRBJ2-7, with 8 bases aligning to TRBD1. TRBV5-3 is designated an ORF whose function remains uncertain. Germline trimming cut 1 base from V and 5 bases from J; bases unmatched to any gene: 14. This CDR3 is 17 amino acids long. CDR3 DNA sequence: TGTGCCAGAAGCTTGATAGTTATCGGGCAGGGGGCGAACGAGCAGTACTTC. It translates to CARSLIVIGQGANEQYF.

This chain uses TRBV28 with TRBJ1-5; tentative D call: TRBD1 (5 bases). CDR1 is MDHEN and CDR2 is SYDVKM in the germline V gene. V lost 5 bases, J lost 0 bases, and 17 bases lay in between. This CDR3 comprises 17 residues. CDR3 in amino acids: CASSRSTVRYSNQPQHF. CDR3 coding DNA: TGTGCCAGCAGTCGTTCGACAGTGCGATATAGCAATCAGCCCCAGCATTTT.

The chain is built from TRBV5-4 and TRBJ2-1, with D perhaps matching TRBD2 (5 bases). The CDR3 has 13 residues. The germline gives CDR1 SGHNT, CDR2 YYREEE (reference sequence). The germline V and J ends were trimmed by 2 bases and 5 bases, with 8 bases remaining between them. The DNA of the CDR3 is TGTGCCAGCAGCTTACCCGGGAACAATGAGCAGTTCTTC. Protein product: CASSLPGNNEQFF. Full variable domain (rest looked up from reference TRBV5-4 and TRBJ2-1): ETGVTQSPTHLIKTRGQQVTLRCSSQSGHNTVSWYQQALGQGPQFIFQYYREEENGRGNFPPRFSGLQFPNYSSELNVNALELDDSALYLCASSLPGNNEQFFGPGTRLTVL.

The genes are TRBV4-1 and TRBJ1-5, with no clear D. The CDR3 spans 15 residues. V gave up 3 bases and J gave up 2 bases, with 11 bases separating them. Per the germline V gene, CDR1 is MGHRA and CDR2 is YSYEKL. The CDR3 region is CASSQTGEGNQPQHF. The CDR3 DNA follows: TGCGCCAGCAGCCAGACCGGAGAAGGCAATCAGCCCCAGCATTTT.

The chain carries TRBV10-1 and TRBJ1-2; tentative D call: TRBD1 (6 bases). V lost 4 bases and J 5 bases, leaving 11 bases between the germline ends. Germline lookup yields CDR1 WNHNN and CDR2 SYGVQD (reference sequence). This CDR3 is built from 13 residues. This chain's CDR3 is CASSVARGYGYTF. CDR3 nucleotides: TGCGCCAGCAGTGTGGCCAGGGGATATGGCTACACCTTC.

This clone showed up just once. CDR3 sequence reads: CASSFAGTETQYF. In DNA, the CDR3 is TGTGCCAGCAGCTTCGCGGGAACAGAGACCCAGTACTTC. This chain uses TRBV5-4 with TRBJ2-5, with D possibly matching TRBD2 (6 bases). The CDR3 totals 13 residues. Germline V gives CDR1 SGHNT, CDR2 YYREEE (reference sequence). Deletions cut 2 bases from V and 4 bases from J, with 9 bases between.

This clone showed up just a few times. The rearrangement joins TRBV13 to TRBJ2-5; TRBD1 might be the D (5 bases). Germline V gene lookup returns CDR1 PRHDT and CDR2 FYEKMQ (reference sequence). V lost 0 bases, J lost 2 bases, and 7 bases lay in between. CDR3 size: 14 residues. CDR3: CASSLGDKQETQYF. The CDR3 bases are TGTGCCAGCAGCTTAGGGGACAAACAAGAGACCCAGTACTTC.

The chain is built from TRBV5-6 and TRBJ2-7; a weak D match, TRBD2 (6 bases). This CDR3 comprises 14 residues. CDR1 and CDR2 from the germline V gene are SGHDT and YYEEEE. Trimming removed 4 bases at V and 5 bases at J, with 16 bases between. CDR3 in DNA: TGTGCCAGCAGCATGTGGGACTTGAGAAACGAGCAGTACTTC. This translates into CASSMWDLRNEQYF. Combining the CDR3 with reference TRBV5-6 and TRBJ2-7 gives the whole variable domain DAGVTQSPTHLIKTRGQQVTLRCSPKSGHDTVSWYQQALGQGPQFIFQYYEEEERQRGNFPDRFSGHQFPNYSSELNVNALLLGDSALYLCASSMWDLRNEQYFGPGTRLTVT.

V and J are TRBV4-1 and TRBJ2-1; weak D call: TRBD2 (6 bases). Trimming pared 1 base from V and 0 bases from J, leaving 13 bases between. CDR3 length: 17 amino acids. The V gene's germline CDR1 is MGHRA and CDR2 YSYEKL. The CDR3: CASSQAFAGSSYNEQFF. The CDR3 DNA is TGCGCCAGCAGCCAAGCGTTTGCGGGGAGCTCCTACAATGAGCAGTTCTTC.

In this sample, this clone turned up a few times. V and J are TRBV29-1 and TRBJ1-2; D gene uncertain. In germline, CDR1 is SQVTM, CDR2 ANQGSEA. V lost 2 bases to trimming and J lost 4 bases, with 8 bases between them. This CDR3 has 12 residues. The CDR3: CSVEQIGYGYTF. The CDR3 bases are TGCAGCGTTGAACAGATTGGCTATGGCTACACCTTC. Full variable domain (outside the CDR3, taken from reference TRBV29-1 and TRBJ1-2): SAVISQKPSRDICQRGTSLTIQCQVDSQVTMMFWYRQQPGQSLTLIATANQGSEATYESGFVIDKFPISRPNLTFSTLTVSNMSPEDSSIYLCSVEQIGYGYTFGSGTRLTVV.

The rearrangement links TRBV18 to TRBJ1-4; 10 positions agree with TRBD1. The CDR3 sequence is 15 residues long. J lost 5 bases, V lost 4 bases, and 4 bases had no gene match. CDR1 is KGHSH, CDR2 LQKENI, per germline. The CDR3 bases are TGTGCCAGCTCACTATCGGGACAGGGGAATGAAAAACTGTTTTTT. Protein sequence: CASSLSGQGNEKLFF.

The V call is TRBV4-2, the J call TRBJ2-5; 12 nucleotides line up with TRBD2. CDR1 is LGHNA, CDR2 YNFKEQ, per germline. V shed 5 bases, J shed 5 bases, and the junction held 12 bases outside the gene matches. This CDR3 has 17 residues. This CDR3 is CASSSTRLAGVGETQYF. CDR3 bases: TGTGCCAGCAGCTCAACTCGACTAGCGGGAGTAGGTGAGACCCAGTACTTC.